This entry lists 15 T cell receptor beta chains sequenced from one sample in a study of STAT3 mutations in large granular lymphocyte leukemia. Study-wide points: Every T-cell large granular lymphocyte leukemia patient had at least one immunodominant TCR beta clonotype.

Generated by immunoSEQ multiplex PCR, the TCRdb table keeps only in-frame clones and is missing some. The data hold approximately 22,000 clones, with about 95% observed a single time. No antigens are known for them. Sequencing was performed on peripheral blood mononuclear cells. The receptors stem from a man aged 35 to 55 with T-cell large granular lymphocyte leukemia. Some clones in this sample may be carry-over from other donors' samples.

The sample holds a few counts of this clone. This chain connects TRBV5-6 to TRBJ2-7; D is possibly TRBD1 or TRBD2 (5 bases each). V was trimmed by 5 bases and J by 7 bases, leaving 19 bases between them. The CDR3 runs 14 residues. Germline CDR1 reads SGHDT; CDR2 reads YYEEEE. The CDR3: CASSSGRTSREQYF. The CDR3 DNA follows: TGTGCCAGCAGTTCGGGACGGACCTCCCGGGAGCAGTACTTC.

The gene calls are TRBV7-9 and TRBJ2-2; D might be TRBD2 (5 bases). The ends were cut back, 5 bases at V and 4 bases at J, with 14 bases in the middle. The CDR3 loop spans 15 amino acids. Germline CDR1 SEHNR, CDR2 FQNEAQ (reference sequence). The CDR3 spells CASSPRRGSTGELFF. DNA for the CDR3: TGTGCCAGCAGCCCAAGGCGAGGGTCCACCGGGGAGCTGTTTTTT.

The CDR3 DNA reads as TGTGCCATCAGGGGCGATACGGGGCGGGCTGGCTACACCTTC. Residues: CAIRGDTGRAGYTF. The chain links TRBV10-3 to TRBJ1-2, with D perhaps TRBD1 (5 bases). This CDR3 region has 14 residues. The ends were cut back, 6 bases at V and 7 bases at J, with 18 bases in the middle. The germline gives CDR1 ENHRY, CDR2 SYGVKD.

About this clone itself: Other DNA variants within this sample encode the same CDR3. The CDR3: CASSPGQGANYGYTF. In DNA form, the CDR3 reads TGTGCCAGCAGCCCCGGACAGGGGGCGAACTATGGCTACACCTTC. J is TRBJ1-2 and V is TRBV5-4; 11 nucleotides agree with TRBD1. Trimming took 4 bases from V and 2 from J; bases not matched to a gene: 4. The germline gives CDR1 SGHNT, CDR2 YYREEE (reference sequence). The CDR3 totals 15 residues.

The chain recombines TRBV30 with TRBJ1-6; the match to TRBD1 covers 11 bases. With 4 bases clipped from V and 13 bases from J, the junction kept 12 bases outside the gene matches. The CDR3 runs to 15 residues. Germline values: CDR1 GTSNPN, CDR2 SVGIG (reference sequence). The CDR3 reads CAWTDRTGGLFPLHF. The DNA for the CDR3 is TGTGCCTGGACCGACAGGACAGGGGGCCTTTTTCCCCTCCACTTT. The whole variable domain, filled in from reference TRBV30 and TRBJ1-6, reads SQTIHQWPATLVQPVGSPLSLECTVEGTSNPNLYWYRQAAGRGLQLLFYSVGIGQISSEVPQNLSASRPQDRQFILSSKKLLLSDSGFYLCAWTDRTGGLFPLHFGNGTRLTVT.

V and J are TRBV6-5 and TRBJ1-1; D possibly corresponds to TRBD1 (5 bases). Germline lookup yields CDR1 MNHEY and CDR2 SVGAGI. The CDR3 loop spans 15 amino acids. With 4 bases removed from V and 5 bases from J, the gap between germline ends came to 17 bases. CDR3 region: CASSWDGGGKTEAFF. CDR3 bases: TGTGCCAGCAGTTGGGACGGGGGGGGAAAGACTGAAGCTTTCTTT.

V usage is TRBV2 and J usage is TRBJ1-2; no clear D. The CDR3 loop spans 13 amino acids. Germline assignment: CDR1 SNHLY and CDR2 FYNNEI. V was cut by 6 bases and J by 3 bases, with 11 bases left in between. The CDR3, as DNA: TGTGCCAGCAGGGACCGCCCCTACTATGGCTACACCTTC. It specifies CASRDRPYYGYTF. The full variable domain, with the rest looked up from reference TRBV2 and TRBJ1-2, is EPEVTQTPSHQVTQMGQEVILRCVPISNHLYFYWYRQILGQKVEFLVSFYNNEISEKSEIFDDQFSVERPDGSNFTLKIRSTKLEDSAMYFCASRDRPYYGYTFGSGTRLTVV.

The chain is built from TRBV27 and TRBJ2-1, with 11 nucleotides matching TRBD2. This CDR3 contains 15 residues. V was clipped by 5 bases and J by 4 bases; unmatched bases: 4. Germline V gives CDR1 MNHEY, CDR2 SMNVEV (reference sequence). CDR3 sequence (DNA): TGTGCCAGCAGTCACGGGACTAGCGGTTACAATGAGCAGTTCTTC. Translating it yields CASSHGTSGYNEQFF.

The chain is built from TRBV5-1 and TRBJ1-3; no clear D gene. The V gene's germline CDR1 is SGHRS and CDR2 YFSETQ. The CDR3 is 16 amino acids. Trimming cost V 4 bases and J 0 bases, with 14 bases left between them. The CDR3 protein is CASSPAPVGSGNTIYF. CDR3 coding DNA: TGCGCCAGCAGCCCTGCCCCAGTGGGCTCTGGAAACACCATATATTTT.

CDR3 protein: CASSVSTSGGALKTQYF. The CDR3 nucleotides read TGTGCCAGCAGCGTTAGTACTAGCGGGGGGGCCTTAAAGACCCAGTACTTC. The V and J genes are TRBV5-6 and TRBJ2-5; TRBD2 matches at 13 bases. The CDR3 covers 17 residues. V lost 4 bases and J lost 6; bases outside the gene matches: 12. Germline lookup yields CDR1 SGHDT and CDR2 YYEEEE.

This clone was seen just once. This CDR3 reads CASSQSYEQYF. CDR3 DNA sequence: TGTGCCAGCAGCCAGAGCTACGAGCAGTACTTC. The chain has TRBV2 and TRBJ2-7; D call uncertain. V was shortened by 6 bases and J by 3 bases, with 6 bases between the two germline ends. This CDR3 contains 11 residues. The germline CDR1 and CDR2 sequences are SNHLY and FYNNEI.

This chain joins TRBV29-1 and TRBJ1-3; no reliable D call. The CDR3 runs to 13 residues. The V end was cut by 7 bases, the J end by 0 bases, with 10 bases between. CDR1 SQVTM and CDR2 ANQGSEA come from the germline V gene. CDR3 bases: TGCAGCGCTACACGGATCTCTGGAAACACCATATATTTT. Translation gives CSATRISGNTIYF.

This sequence joins TRBV6-6 and TRBJ2-7; no clear D gene. CDR3 size: 13 residues. Trimming removed 2 bases from V and 4 bases from J, with 9 bases in between. Germline CDR1 MNHNY, CDR2 SVGAGI (reference sequence). CDR3 sequence reads: CASSYDQVYEQYF. As DNA, the CDR3 is TGTGCCAGCAGTTACGACCAGGTATACGAGCAGTACTTC.

This sequence joins TRBV7-9 and TRBJ1-1; D ambiguous. Germline V lookup: CDR1 SEHNR, CDR2 FQNEAQ (reference sequence). V was trimmed by 3 bases and J by 4 bases, leaving 9 bases between them. The CDR3 totals 13 residues. The CDR3 spells CASSFGVGTEAFF. In DNA, the CDR3 is TGTGCCAGCAGCTTCGGTGTGGGCACTGAAGCTTTCTTT.

The V call is TRBV9, the J call TRBJ2-3; 7 nucleotides match TRBD2. CDR1 and CDR2 (germline): SGDLS, YYNGEE. The CDR3 covers 13 residues. V shed 6 bases, J shed 2 bases, and the junction held 3 bases outside the gene matches. The CDR3 nucleotides are TGTGCCAGCAAGGGGACTAACACAGATACGCAGTATTTT. Residues: CASKGTNTDTQYF.